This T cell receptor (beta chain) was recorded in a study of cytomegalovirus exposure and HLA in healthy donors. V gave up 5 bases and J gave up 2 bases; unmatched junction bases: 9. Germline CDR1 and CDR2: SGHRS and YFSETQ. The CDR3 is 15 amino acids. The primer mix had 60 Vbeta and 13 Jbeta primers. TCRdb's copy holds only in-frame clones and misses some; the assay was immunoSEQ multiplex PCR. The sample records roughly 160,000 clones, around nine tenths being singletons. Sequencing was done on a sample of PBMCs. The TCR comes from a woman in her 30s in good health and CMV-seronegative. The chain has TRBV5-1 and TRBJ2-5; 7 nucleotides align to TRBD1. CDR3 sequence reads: CASRLEPGGQETQYF. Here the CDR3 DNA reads TGCGCCAGCAGACTTGAACCAGGGGGTCAAGAGACCCAGTACTTC.